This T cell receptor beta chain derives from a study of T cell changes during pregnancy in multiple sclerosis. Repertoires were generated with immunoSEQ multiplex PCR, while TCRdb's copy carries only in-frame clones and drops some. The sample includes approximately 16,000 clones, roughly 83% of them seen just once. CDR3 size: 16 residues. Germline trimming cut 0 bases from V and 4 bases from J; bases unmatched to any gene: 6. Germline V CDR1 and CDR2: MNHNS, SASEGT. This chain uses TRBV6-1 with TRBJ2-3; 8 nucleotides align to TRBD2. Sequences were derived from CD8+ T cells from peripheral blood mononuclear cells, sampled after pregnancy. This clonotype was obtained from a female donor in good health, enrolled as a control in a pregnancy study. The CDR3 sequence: CASSEAAGAGADTQYF. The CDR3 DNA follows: TGTGCCAGCAGTGAAGCAGCGGGGGCTGGCGCAGATACGCAGTATTTT.